This T cell receptor beta chain was documented in a study of blood T cells in healthy people across ages. Study conclusions and caveats: Possibly confounding the expanded clonotype changes was the fact that donor CMV status was unknown.

This clonotype was detected only a few times. Its antigen is as yet unknown. CDR3 length: 15 amino acids. Germline loops: CDR1 DFQATT, CDR2 SNEGSKA (reference sequence). Losses at the gene ends were 6 bases for V and 1 base for J; bases not matched to a gene: 6. Sample-barcoded 5' priming and a J-beta primer mix drove a second PCR of 7 to 11 cycles. TCRdb ran MiXCR on the 5' RACE reads and lists one entry per CDR3 protein. The profile shows about 800,000 distinct CDR3 sequences, roughly 25% of them singletons. Drawing of peripheral blood yielded about 9.6 milliliters from each donor. These data were also filed under a second study, of T cells of mothers and their children. That work states: A few mothers and their six children, all healthy Caucasians, donated.

The V and J genes are TRBV20-1 and TRBJ2-1; 10 bases match TRBD2. Sequencing was performed on blood. The TCR originated in a boy aged 10-17 years in good health. In nucleotides, the CDR3 is TGCAGTGCCCAACCTAGCGGGAGATCCTACAATGAGCAGTTCTTC. Encoded protein: CSAQPSGRSYNEQFF.